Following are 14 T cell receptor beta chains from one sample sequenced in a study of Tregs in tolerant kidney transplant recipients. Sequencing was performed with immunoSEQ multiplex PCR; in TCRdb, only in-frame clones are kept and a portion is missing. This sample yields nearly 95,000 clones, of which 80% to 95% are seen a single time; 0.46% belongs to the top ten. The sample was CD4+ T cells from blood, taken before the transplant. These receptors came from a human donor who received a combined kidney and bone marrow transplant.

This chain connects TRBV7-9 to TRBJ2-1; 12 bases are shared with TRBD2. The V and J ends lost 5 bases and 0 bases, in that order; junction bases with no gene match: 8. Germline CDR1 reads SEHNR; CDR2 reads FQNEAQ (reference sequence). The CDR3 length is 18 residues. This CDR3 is CASSQSLTSGSSYNEQFF. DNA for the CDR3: TGTGCCAGCAGCCAATCCCTGACTAGCGGGAGCTCCTACAATGAGCAGTTCTTC.

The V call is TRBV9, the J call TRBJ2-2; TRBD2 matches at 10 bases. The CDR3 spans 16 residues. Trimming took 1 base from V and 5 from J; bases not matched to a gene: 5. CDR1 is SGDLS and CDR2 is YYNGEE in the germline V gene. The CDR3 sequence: CASSVFLAGVTGELFF. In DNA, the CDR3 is TGTGCCAGCAGCGTATTTCTAGCGGGAGTAACCGGGGAGCTGTTTTTT.

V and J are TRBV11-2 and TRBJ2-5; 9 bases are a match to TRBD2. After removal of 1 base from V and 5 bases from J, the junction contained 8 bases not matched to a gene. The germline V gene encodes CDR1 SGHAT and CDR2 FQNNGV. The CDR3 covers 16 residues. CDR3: CASSLGLAGVIETQYF. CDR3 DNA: TGTGCCAGCAGCTTAGGGTTAGCGGGAGTTATTGAGACCCAGTACTTC.

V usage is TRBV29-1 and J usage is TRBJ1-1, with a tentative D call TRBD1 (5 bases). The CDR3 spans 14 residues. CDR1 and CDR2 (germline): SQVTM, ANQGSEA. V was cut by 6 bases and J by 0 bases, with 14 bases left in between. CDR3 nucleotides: TGCAGCGTGGACAAAGGGGTTGTGAACACTGAAGCTTTCTTT. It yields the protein CSVDKGVVNTEAFF.

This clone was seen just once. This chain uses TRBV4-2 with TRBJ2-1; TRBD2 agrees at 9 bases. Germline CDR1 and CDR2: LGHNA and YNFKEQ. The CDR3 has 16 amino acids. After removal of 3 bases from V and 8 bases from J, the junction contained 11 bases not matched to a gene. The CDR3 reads CASSQPGLASSDEQFF. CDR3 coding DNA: TGTGCCAGCAGCCAGCCTGGACTAGCGTCCAGCGATGAGCAGTTCTTC.

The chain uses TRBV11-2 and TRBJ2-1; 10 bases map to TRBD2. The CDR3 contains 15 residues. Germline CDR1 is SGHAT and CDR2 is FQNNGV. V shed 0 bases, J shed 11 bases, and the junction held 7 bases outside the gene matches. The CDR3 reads CASSLDLNSGRKQFF. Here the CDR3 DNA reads TGTGCCAGCAGCTTAGATCTTAATAGCGGGAGGAAGCAGTTCTTC.

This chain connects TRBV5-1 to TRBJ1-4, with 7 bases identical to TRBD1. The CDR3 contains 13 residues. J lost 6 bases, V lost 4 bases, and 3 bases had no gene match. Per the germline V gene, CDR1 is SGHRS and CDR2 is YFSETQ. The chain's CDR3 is CASSPGTDEKLFF. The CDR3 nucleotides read TGCGCCAGCAGCCCGGGGACAGATGAAAAACTGTTTTTT.

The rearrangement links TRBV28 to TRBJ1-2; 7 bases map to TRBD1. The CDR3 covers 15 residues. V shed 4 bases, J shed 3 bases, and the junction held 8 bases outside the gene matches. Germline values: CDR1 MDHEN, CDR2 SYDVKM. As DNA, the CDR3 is TGTGCCAGCAGTTCACCGGGGACAGATTACTATGGCTACACCTTC. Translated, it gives CASSSPGTDYYGYTF.

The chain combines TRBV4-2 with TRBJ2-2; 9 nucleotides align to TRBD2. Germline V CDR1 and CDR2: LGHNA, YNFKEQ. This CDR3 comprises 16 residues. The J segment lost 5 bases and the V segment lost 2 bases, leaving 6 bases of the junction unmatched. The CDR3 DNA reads TGTGCCAGCAGCCAACAGGCTAGCGGGAATACCGGGGAGCTGTTTTTT. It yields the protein CASSQQASGNTGELFF.

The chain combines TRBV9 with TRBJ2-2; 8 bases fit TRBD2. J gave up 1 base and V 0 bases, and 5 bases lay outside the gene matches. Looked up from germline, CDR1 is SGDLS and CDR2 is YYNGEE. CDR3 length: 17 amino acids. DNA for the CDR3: TGTGCCAGCAGCGTAGTAGGTCTAGCGGGGAACACCGGGGAGCTGTTTTTT. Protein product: CASSVVGLAGNTGELFF.

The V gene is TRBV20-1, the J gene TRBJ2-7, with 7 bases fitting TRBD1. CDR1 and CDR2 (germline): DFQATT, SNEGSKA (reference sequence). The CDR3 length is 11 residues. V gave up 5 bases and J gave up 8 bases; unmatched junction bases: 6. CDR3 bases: TGCAGTGCTGAGACAGGGTACCAGCAGTACTTC. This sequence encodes CSAETGYQQYF.

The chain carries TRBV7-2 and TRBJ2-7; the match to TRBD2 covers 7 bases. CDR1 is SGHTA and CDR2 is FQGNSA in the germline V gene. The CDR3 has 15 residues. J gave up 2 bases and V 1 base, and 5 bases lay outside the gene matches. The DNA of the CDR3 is TGTGCCAGCAGCTTAGGCCTAGCGGCTACCTACGAGCAGTACTTC. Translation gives CASSLGLAATYEQYF.

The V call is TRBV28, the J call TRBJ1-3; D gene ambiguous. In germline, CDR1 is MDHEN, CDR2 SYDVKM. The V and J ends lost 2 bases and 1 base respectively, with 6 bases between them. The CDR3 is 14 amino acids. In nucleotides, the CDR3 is TGTGCCAGCAGTTTACCGGGATCTGGAAACACCATATATTTT. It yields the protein CASSLPGSGNTIYF.

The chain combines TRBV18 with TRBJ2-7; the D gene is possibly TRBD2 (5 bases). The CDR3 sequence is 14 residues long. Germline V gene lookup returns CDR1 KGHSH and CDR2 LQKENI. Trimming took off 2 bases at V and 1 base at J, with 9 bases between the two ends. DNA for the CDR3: TGTGCCAGCTCACCAAGAAGCGGTTCCTACGAGCAGTACTTC. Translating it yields CASSPRSGSYEQYF.